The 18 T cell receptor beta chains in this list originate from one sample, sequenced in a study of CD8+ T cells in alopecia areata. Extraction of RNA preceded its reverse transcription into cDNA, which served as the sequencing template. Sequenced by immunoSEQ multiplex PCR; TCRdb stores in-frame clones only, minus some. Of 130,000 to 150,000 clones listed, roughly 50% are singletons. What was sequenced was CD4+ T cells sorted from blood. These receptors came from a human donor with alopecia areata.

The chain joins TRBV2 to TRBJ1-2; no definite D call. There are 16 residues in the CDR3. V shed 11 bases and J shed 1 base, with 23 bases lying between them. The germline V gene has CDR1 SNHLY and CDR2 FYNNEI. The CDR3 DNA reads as TGTGCCTTAGCCCCCCTACAGTTCTCAATTAACTATGGCTACACCTTC. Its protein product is CALAPLQFSINYGYTF.

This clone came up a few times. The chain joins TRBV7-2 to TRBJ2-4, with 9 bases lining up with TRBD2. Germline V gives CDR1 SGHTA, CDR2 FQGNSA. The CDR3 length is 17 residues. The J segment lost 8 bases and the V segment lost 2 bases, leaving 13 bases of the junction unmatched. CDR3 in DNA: TGTGCCAGCAGCTTACAAGAGGCTAGCGGGAAAGAGGACATTCAGTACTTC. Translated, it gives CASSLQEASGKEDIQYF.

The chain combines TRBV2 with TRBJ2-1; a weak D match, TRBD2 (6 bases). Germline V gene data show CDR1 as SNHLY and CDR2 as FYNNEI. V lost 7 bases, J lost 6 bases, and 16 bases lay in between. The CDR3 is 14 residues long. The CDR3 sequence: CASTSASAINEQFF. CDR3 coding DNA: TGTGCCAGCACTTCGGCTAGCGCTATCAATGAGCAGTTCTTC.

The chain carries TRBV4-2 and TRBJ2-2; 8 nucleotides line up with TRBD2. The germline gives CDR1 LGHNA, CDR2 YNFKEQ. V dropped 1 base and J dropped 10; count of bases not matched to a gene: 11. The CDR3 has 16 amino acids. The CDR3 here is CASSQGGLAGPEELFF. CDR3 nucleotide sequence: TGTGCCAGCAGCCAAGGGGGGCTAGCGGGCCCCGAGGAGCTGTTTTTT.

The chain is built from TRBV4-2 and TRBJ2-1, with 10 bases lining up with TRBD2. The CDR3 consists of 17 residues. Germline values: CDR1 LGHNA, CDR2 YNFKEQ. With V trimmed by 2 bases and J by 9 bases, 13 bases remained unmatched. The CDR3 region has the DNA TGTGCCAGCAGCCAACTAAAGCGGGAGGGCCGACCGGGTGAGCAGTTCTTC. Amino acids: CASSQLKREGRPGEQFF.

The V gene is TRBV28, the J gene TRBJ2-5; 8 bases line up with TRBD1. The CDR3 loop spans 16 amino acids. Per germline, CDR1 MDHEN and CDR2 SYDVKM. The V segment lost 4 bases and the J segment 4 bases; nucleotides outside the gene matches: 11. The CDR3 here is CASSSPFTGGGETQYF. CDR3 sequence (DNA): TGTGCCAGCAGTTCACCCTTTACAGGGGGAGGAGAGACCCAGTACTTC.

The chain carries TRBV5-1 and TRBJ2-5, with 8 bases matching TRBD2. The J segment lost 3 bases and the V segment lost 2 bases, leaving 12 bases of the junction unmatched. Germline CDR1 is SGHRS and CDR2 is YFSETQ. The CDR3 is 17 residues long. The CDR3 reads CASSFRIAGLREETQYF. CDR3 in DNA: TGCGCCAGCAGCTTCAGGATAGCGGGATTGAGGGAAGAGACCCAGTACTTC.

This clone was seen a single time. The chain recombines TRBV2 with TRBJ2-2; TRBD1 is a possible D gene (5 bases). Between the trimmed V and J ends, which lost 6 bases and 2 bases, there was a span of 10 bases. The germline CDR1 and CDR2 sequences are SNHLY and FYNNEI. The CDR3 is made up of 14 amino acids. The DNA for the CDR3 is TGTGCCAGCAGGGTACAGGCCAACACCGGGGAGCTGTTTTTT. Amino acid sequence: CASRVQANTGELFF.

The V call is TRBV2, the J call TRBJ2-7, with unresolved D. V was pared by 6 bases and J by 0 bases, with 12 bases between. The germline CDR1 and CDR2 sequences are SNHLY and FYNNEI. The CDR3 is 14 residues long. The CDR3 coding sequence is TGTGCCAGCAGGGTTCCAGTAAGCTCCTACGAGCAGTACTTC. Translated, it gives CASRVPVSSYEQYF.

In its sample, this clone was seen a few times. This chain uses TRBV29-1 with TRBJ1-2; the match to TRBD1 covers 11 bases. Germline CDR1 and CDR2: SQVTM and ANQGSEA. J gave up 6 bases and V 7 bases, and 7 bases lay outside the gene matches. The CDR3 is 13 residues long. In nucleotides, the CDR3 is TGCAGCGCCCGAATGGGACAGGGGGATGGCTACACCTTC. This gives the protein CSARMGQGDGYTF.

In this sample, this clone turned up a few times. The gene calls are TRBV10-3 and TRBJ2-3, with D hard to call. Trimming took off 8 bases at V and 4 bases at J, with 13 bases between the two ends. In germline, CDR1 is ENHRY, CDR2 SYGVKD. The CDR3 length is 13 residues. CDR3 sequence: CAIGTDPPDTQYF. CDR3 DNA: TGTGCCATCGGCACGGATCCTCCAGATACGCAGTATTTT.

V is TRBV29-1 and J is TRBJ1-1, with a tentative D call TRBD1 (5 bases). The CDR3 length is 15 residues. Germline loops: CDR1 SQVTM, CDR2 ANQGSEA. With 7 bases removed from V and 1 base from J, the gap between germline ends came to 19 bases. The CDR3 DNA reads TGCAGCGGGGGATGGGGCGGGAGCGGGAACACTGAAGCTTTCTTT. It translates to CSGGWGGSGNTEAFF.

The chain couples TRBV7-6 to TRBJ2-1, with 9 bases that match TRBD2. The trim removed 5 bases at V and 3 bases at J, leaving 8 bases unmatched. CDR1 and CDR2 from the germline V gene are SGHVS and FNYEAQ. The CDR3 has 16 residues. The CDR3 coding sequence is TGTGCCAGCAGCCTAGGGACTAGCAGAGACTACAATGAGCAGTTCTTC. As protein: CASSLGTSRDYNEQFF.

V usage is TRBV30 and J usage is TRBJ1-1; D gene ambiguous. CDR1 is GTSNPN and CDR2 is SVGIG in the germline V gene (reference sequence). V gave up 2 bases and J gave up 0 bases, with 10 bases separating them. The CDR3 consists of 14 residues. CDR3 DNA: TGTGCCTGGAGTTTCGCGGGGATGAACACTGAAGCTTTCTTT. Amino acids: CAWSFAGMNTEAFF.

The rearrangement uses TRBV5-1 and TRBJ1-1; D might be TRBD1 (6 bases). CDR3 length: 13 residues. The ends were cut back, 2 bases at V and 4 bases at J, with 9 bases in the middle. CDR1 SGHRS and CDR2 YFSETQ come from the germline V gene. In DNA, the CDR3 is TGCGCCAGCAGCTTACAGGGATTCACTGAAGCTTTCTTT. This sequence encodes CASSLQGFTEAFF.

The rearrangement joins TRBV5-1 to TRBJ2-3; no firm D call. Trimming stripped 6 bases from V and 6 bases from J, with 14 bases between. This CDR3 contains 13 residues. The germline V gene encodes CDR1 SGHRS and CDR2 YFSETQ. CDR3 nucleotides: TGCGCCAGCACAACTTCATACGGGGATACGCAGTATTTT. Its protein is CASTTSYGDTQYF. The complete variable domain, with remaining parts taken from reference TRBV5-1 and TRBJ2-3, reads KAGVTQTPRYLIKTRGQQVTLSCSPISGHRSVSWYQQTPGQGLQFLFEYFSETQRNKGNFPGRFSGRQFSNSRSEMNVSTLELGDSALYLCASTTSYGDTQYFGPGTRLTVL.

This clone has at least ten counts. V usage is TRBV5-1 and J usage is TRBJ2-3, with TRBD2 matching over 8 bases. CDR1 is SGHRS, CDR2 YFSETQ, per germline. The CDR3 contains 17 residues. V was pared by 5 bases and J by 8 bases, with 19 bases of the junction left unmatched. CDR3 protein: CASRFPGLAGPNGTQYF. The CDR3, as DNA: TGCGCCAGCAGATTCCCAGGGCTAGCGGGTCCTAACGGTACGCAGTATTTT.

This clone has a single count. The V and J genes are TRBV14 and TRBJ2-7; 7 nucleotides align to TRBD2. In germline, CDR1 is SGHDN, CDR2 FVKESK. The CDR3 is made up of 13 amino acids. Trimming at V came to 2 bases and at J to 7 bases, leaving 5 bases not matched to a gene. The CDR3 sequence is CASSQTGGSEQYF. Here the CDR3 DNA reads TGTGCCAGCAGCCAAACAGGCGGGAGTGAGCAGTACTTC.